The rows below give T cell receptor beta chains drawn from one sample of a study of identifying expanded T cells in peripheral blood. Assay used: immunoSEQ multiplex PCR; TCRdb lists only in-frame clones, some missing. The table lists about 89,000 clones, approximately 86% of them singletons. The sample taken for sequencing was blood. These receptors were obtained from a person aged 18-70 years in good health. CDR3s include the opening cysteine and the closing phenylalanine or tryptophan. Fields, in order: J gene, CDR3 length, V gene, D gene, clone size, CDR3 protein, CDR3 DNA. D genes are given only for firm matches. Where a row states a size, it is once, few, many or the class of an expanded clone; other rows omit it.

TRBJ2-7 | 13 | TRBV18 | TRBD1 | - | CASSGQGASEQYF | TGTGCCAGCTCAGGACAGGGGGCGTCCGAGCAGTACTTC
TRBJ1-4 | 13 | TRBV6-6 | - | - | CASSYSPGEKLFF | TGTGCCAGCAGTTACTCGCCCGGGGAAAAACTGTTTTTT
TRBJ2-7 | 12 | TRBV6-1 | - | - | CASSPRAYEQYF | TGTGCCAGCAGCCCCCGGGCCTACGAGCAGTACTTC
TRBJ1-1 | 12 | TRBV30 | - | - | CAWSVLGTEAFF | TGTGCCTGGAGTGTACTCGGCACTGAAGCTTTCTTT
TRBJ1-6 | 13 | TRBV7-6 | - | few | CASSRGNNSPLHF | TGTGCCAGCAGCCGAGGGAATAATTCACCCCTCCACTTT
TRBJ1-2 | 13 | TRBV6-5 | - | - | CASYPAGNYGYTF | TGTGCCAGCTACCCCGCCGGCAACTATGGCTACACCTTC
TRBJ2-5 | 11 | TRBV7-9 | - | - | CASSPSETQYF | TGTGCCAGCAGCCCTTCAGAGACCCAGTACTTC
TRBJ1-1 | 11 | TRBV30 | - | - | CAWEDSTEAFF | TGTGCCTGGGAGGATTCTACTGAAGCTTTCTTT
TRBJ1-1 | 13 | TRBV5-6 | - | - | CASSYYAGGEAFF | TGTGCCAGCAGTTATTACGCCGGGGGGGAAGCTTTCTTT
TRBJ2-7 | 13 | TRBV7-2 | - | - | CASSTGSSYEQYF | TGTGCCAGCAGCACCGGGTCCTCCTACGAGCAGTACTTC
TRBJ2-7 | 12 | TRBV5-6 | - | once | CASSFMVSEQYF | TGTGCCAGCAGCTTTATGGTTTCCGAGCAGTACTTC
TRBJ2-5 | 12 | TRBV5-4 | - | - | CASSLGMETQYF | TGTGCCAGCAGCTTAGGGATGGAGACCCAGTACTTC
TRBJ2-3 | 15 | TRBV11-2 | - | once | CASGSTLIYTDTQYF | TGTGCCAGCGGATCGACACTTATTTACACAGATACGCAGTATTTT
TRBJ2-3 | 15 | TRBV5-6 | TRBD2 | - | CASSSGLAGVFTQYF | TGTGCCAGCAGCTCGGGACTAGCGGGGGTTTTCACGCAGTATTTT
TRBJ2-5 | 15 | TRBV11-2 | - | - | CASSFNGGQRETQYF | TGTGCCAGCAGCTTCAATGGCGGCCAACGAGAGACCCAGTACTTC
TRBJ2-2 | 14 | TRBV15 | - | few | CATSPALNTGELFF | TGTGCCACCAGCCCAGCGTTGAACACCGGGGAGCTGTTTTTT
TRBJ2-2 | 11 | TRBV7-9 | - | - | CASRVTGELFF | TGTGCCAGCAGGGTTACCGGGGAGCTGTTTTTT
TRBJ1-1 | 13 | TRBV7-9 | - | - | CASRTGLNTEAFF | TGTGCCAGCAGGACAGGCCTGAACACTGAAGCTTTCTTT
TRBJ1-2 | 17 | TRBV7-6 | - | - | CASSPPGVGDNNYGYTF | TGTGCCAGCAGCCCTCCCGGGGTTGGGGACAATAACTATGGCTACACCTTC
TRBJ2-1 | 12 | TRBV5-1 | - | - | CASSLRHDEQFF | TGCGCCAGCAGCTTGCGACATGACGAGCAGTTCTTC
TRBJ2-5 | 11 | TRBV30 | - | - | CAWSVEETQYF | TGTGCCTGGAGTGTAGAAGAGACCCAGTACTTC
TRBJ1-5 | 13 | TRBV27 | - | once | CASSPNSVQPQHF | TGTGCCAGCAGTCCTAATAGCGTTCAGCCCCAGCATTTT
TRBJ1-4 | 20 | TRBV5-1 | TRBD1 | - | CASSLPTMTGEGNRREKLFF | TGCGCCAGCAGCTTGCCGACAATGACAGGGGAGGGGAACAGACGCGAAAAACTGTTTTTT
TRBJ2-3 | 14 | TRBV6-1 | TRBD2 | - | CASRTSGGTDTQYF | TGTGCCAGCAGAACTAGCGGGGGCACAGATACGCAGTATTTT
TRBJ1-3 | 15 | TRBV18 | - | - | CASSPDSYPGNTIYF | TGTGCCAGCTCGCCCGATTCCTACCCCGGAAACACCATATATTTT
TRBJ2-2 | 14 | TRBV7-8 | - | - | CASSLVTSTGELFF | TGTGCCAGCAGCTTGGTGACCAGTACCGGGGAGCTGTTTTTT
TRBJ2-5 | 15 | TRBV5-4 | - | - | CASTDRTTVQETQYF | TGTGCCAGTACGGACAGAACCACTGTCCAAGAGACCCAGTACTTC